Presented here are 32 T cell receptor beta chains from one specimen sequenced in a study of blood T cell repertoires in COVID-19. Sequencing was performed with immunoSEQ multiplex PCR; in TCRdb, only in-frame clones are kept and a portion is missing. The table shows approximately 35,000 clones, with approximately 72% occurring only once. The sample was peripheral blood. These TCRs come from an elderly man with acute or convalescent COVID-19.

V and J are TRBV9 and TRBJ2-7, with 7 bases identical to TRBD1. The ends lost 0 bases at V and 5 bases at J; junction bases unmatched: 5. In germline, CDR1 is SGDLS, CDR2 YYNGEE. The length of the CDR3 is 14 residues. The CDR3 DNA reads as TGTGCCAGCAGCGTAGATCCAGGGGGTGACGAGCAGTACTTC. It specifies CASSVDPGGDEQYF. The full variable domain, in which reference TRBV9 and TRBJ2-7 provide the parts outside the CDR3, is DSGVTQTPKHLITATGQRVTLRCSPRSGDLSVYWYQQSLDQGLQFLIQYYNGEERAKGNILERFSAQQFPDLHSELNLSSLELGDSALYFCASSVDPGGDEQYFGPGTRLTVT.

V gene TRBV7-7 combines with J gene TRBJ2-1; 12 nucleotides match TRBD2. Per the germline V gene, CDR1 is SSHAT and CDR2 is FNYEAQ (reference sequence). This CDR3 contains 15 residues. The V and J ends lost 5 bases and 7 bases, in that order; junction bases with no gene match: 6. The DNA of the CDR3 is TGTGCCAGCAGCCCTAGCGGGGGGGAAGGGAATGAGCAGTTCTTC. It translates to CASSPSGGEGNEQFF.

The CDR3: CASRGGHLATNEKLFF. CDR3 DNA: TGTGCCAGTAGAGGGGGACACCTTGCAACTAATGAAAAACTGTTTTTT. V is TRBV19 and J is TRBJ1-4; TRBD1 might be the D (6 bases). The CDR3 has 16 residues. Germline values: CDR1 LNHDA, CDR2 SQIVND (reference sequence). Trimming stripped 6 bases from V and 0 bases from J, with 14 bases between.

The V and J genes are TRBV6-5 and TRBJ1-2, with D possibly being TRBD1 (5 bases). Germline V gives CDR1 MNHEY, CDR2 SVGAGI. The CDR3 has 15 amino acids. V was clipped by 4 bases and J by 2 bases, with 14 bases between them. The CDR3 reads CASSSIGRTNYGYTF. The CDR3 DNA reads TGTGCCAGCAGTTCCATTGGACGGACAAACTATGGCTACACCTTC.

The rearrangement joins TRBV5-4 to TRBJ1-1; D is unclear. The CDR3 extends over 13 amino acids. V lost 2 bases and J 10 bases, leaving 15 bases between the germline ends. Germline lookup yields CDR1 SGHNT and CDR2 YYREEE (reference sequence). The CDR3 protein is CASSFIPEAGAFF. DNA for the CDR3: TGTGCCAGCAGCTTTATTCCGGAGGCAGGAGCTTTCTTT.

The V gene is TRBV29-1, the J gene TRBJ1-2; TRBD1 agrees at 8 bases. Germline loops: CDR1 SQVTM, CDR2 ANQGSEA. The CDR3 is 14 amino acids. V was clipped by 6 bases and J by 0 bases; unmatched bases: 6. The CDR3 bases are TGCAGCGTCCTGAGGACAGGGACTAACTATGGCTACACCTTC. Its translation: CSVLRTGTNYGYTF. The full variable domain, its missing parts supplied by reference TRBV29-1 and TRBJ1-2, is SAVISQKPSRDICQRGTSLTIQCQVDSQVTMMFWYRQQPGQSLTLIATANQGSEATYESGFVIDKFPISRPNLTFSTLTVSNMSPEDSSIYLCSVLRTGTNYGYTFGSGTRLTVV.

The chain employs TRBV6-5 and TRBJ1-2, with 8 bases fitting TRBD1. The CDR3 length is 14 residues. The germline CDR1 and CDR2 sequences are MNHEY and SVGAGI. V shed 0 bases, J shed 5 bases, and the junction held 2 bases outside the gene matches. This CDR3 is CASSYSDRGYGYTF. The CDR3 coding sequence is TGTGCCAGCAGTTACTCTGACAGGGGTTATGGCTACACCTTC.

The V call is TRBV30, the J call TRBJ1-6; D is ambiguous. The V end was cut by 2 bases, the J end by 5 bases, with 10 bases between. Per germline, CDR1 GTSNPN and CDR2 SVGIG (reference sequence). This CDR3 comprises 14 residues. The CDR3 reads CAWSSNIDNSPLHF. CDR3 sequence (DNA): TGTGCCTGGAGTTCGAATATAGATAATTCACCCCTCCACTTT.

The gene calls are TRBV6-5 and TRBJ2-1, with D possibly being TRBD2 (5 bases). CDR1 is MNHEY and CDR2 is SVGAGI in the germline V gene. V lost 5 bases, J lost 12 bases, and 17 bases lay in between. This CDR3 is 13 amino acids long. CDR3 nucleotide sequence: TGTGCCAGCAGTACAACGGGGTCGGGGAGGCAGTTCTTC. Amino acid sequence: CASSTTGSGRQFF.

The chain joins TRBV5-1 to TRBJ2-3, with 14 bases lining up with TRBD2. This CDR3 contains 18 residues. V dropped 4 bases and J dropped 2; count of bases not matched to a gene: 9. Germline V lookup: CDR1 SGHRS, CDR2 YFSETQ. In DNA, the CDR3 is TGCGCCAGCAGCCCGCCTCTGACTAGCGGGGGGGTCACAGATACGCAGTATTTT. Protein: CASSPPLTSGGVTDTQYF.

This chain uses TRBV29-1 with TRBJ1-3; the match to TRBD1 covers 7 bases. There are 13 residues in the CDR3. Germline values: CDR1 SQVTM, CDR2 ANQGSEA. The trim removed 6 bases at V and 2 bases at J, leaving 4 bases unmatched. The CDR3 DNA follows: TGCAGCGTGACCGGGACAGCTGGAAACACCATATATTTT. Translated, it gives CSVTGTAGNTIYF.

CDR3 region: CAIRLAGGLGLRYNEQFF. The CDR3 DNA sequence: TGTGCCATCAGGCTAGCGGGGGGGCTTGGACTACGGTACAATGAGCAGTTCTTC. The chain links TRBV10-3 to TRBJ2-1; 12 bases fit TRBD2. J gave up 4 bases and V 6 bases, and 13 bases lay outside the gene matches. The length of the CDR3 is 18 residues. Per germline, CDR1 ENHRY and CDR2 SYGVKD.

The chain carries TRBV5-6 and TRBJ1-3; D gene uncertain. The CDR3 is 18 residues long. Per the germline V gene, CDR1 is SGHDT and CDR2 is YYEEEE. Trimming took 2 bases from V and 2 from J, leaving 20 bases between them. The CDR3 region has the DNA TGTGCCAGCAGCTTTTGGACTCCCCAAAGAATTGCTGGAAACACCATATATTTT. Protein: CASSFWTPQRIAGNTIYF.

The CDR3: CASSLETGGNTGELFF. Written as DNA, the CDR3 is TGCGCCAGCAGCTTGGAGACCGGGGGAAACACCGGGGAGCTGTTTTTT. The rearrangement links TRBV5-1 to TRBJ2-2; TRBD2 might be the D (6 bases). V shed 0 bases and J shed 2 bases, with 11 bases lying between them. This CDR3 has 16 amino acids. Germline CDR1 reads SGHRS; CDR2 reads YFSETQ.

The chain uses TRBV5-1 and TRBJ2-1; TRBD1 aligns across 7 bases. CDR3 length equals 15 residues. The germline CDR1 and CDR2 sequences are SGHRS and YFSETQ. The V gene end was trimmed by 4 bases and the J gene end by 6 bases; junction bases not matched to a gene: 10. CDR3 in DNA: TGCGCCAGCAGCATCCGACAGGGTCAAGGCAATGAGCAGTTCTTC. As protein: CASSIRQGQGNEQFF.

This chain connects TRBV6-6 to TRBJ2-2; TRBD2 matches at 7 bases. The CDR3 has 15 amino acids. Germline lookup yields CDR1 MNHNY and CDR2 SVGAGI (reference sequence). V lost 7 bases, J lost 4 bases, and 9 bases stayed unmatched. This CDR3 reads CASTMSGVATGELFF. Written as DNA, the CDR3 is TGTGCCAGCACGATGAGCGGGGTGGCCACCGGGGAGCTGTTTTTT.

The chain couples TRBV6-9 to TRBJ1-2; the D gene is possibly TRBD1 (6 bases). Germline V CDR1 and CDR2: MNHGY, SVAAGI. The CDR3 spans 24 residues. V lost 0 bases to trimming and J lost 1 base, with 36 bases between them. In nucleotides, the CDR3 is TGTGCCAGCAGTTATTCGAGAGGCCACCCCCCACTCGGGACATTCCTCGGAGGTAACTATGGCTACACCTTC. It codes for CASSYSRGHPPLGTFLGGNYGYTF.

This rearrangement joins TRBV5-1 to TRBJ1-1, with TRBD1 identical over 11 bases. This CDR3 spans 15 amino acids. After removal of 0 bases from V and 8 bases from J, the junction contained 6 bases not matched to a gene. Looked up from germline, CDR1 is SGHRS and CDR2 is YFSETQ. The DNA for the CDR3 is TGCGCCAGCAGCTTGGACGGACAGGGGGCTGCCGAAGCTTTCTTT. Its translation is CASSLDGQGAAEAFF.

The chain combines TRBV29-1 with TRBJ1-3; weak D call: TRBD1 (6 bases). Per germline, CDR1 SQVTM and CDR2 ANQGSEA. Deletions cut 4 bases from V and 3 bases from J, with 10 bases between. The CDR3 has 13 amino acids. The DNA for the CDR3 is TGCAGCGTTGCAGGGGTGGGTGGAAACACCATATATTTT. Its translation: CSVAGVGGNTIYF.

This clone was seen a few times. The rearrangement uses TRBV28 and TRBJ1-1; 9 nucleotides line up with TRBD1. J gave up 4 bases and V 7 bases, and 10 bases lay outside the gene matches. The CDR3 runs 15 residues. CDR1 is MDHEN and CDR2 is SYDVKM in the germline V gene. CDR3 protein: CASTPEGQGGTEAFF. CDR3 DNA: TGTGCCAGCACTCCTGAGGGACAGGGAGGCACTGAAGCTTTCTTT.

The rearrangement joins TRBV18 to TRBJ2-5; D is undetermined. This CDR3 has 13 amino acids. Germline CDR1 KGHSH, CDR2 LQKENI. The V gene lost 3 bases and the J gene lost 1 base, with 6 bases spanning the gap. CDR3 sequence reads: CASSPGFQETQYF. The CDR3, as DNA: TGTGCCAGCTCACCTGGCTTCCAAGAGACCCAGTACTTC.

J is TRBJ2-2 and V is TRBV3-1 (or the pseudogene TRBV3-2); D is ambiguous. Trimming left V 6 bases short and J 0 bases short, with 11 bases between. The germline CDR1 and CDR2 sequences are LGHDT and YNNKEL (reference sequence). The CDR3 consists of 15 residues. Here the CDR3 reads CASSFTPANTGELFF. CDR3 bases: TGTGCCAGCAGTTTCACACCCGCGAACACCGGGGAGCTGTTTTTT.

The CDR3 DNA reads TGTGCCAGCAGCGTAGACGCTGGGACTAGCGGGGGGACCTCCTACGAGCAGTACTTC. Amino acid sequence: CASSVDAGTSGGTSYEQYF. The chain combines TRBV9 with TRBJ2-7; 15 positions match TRBD2. Trimming at V came to 0 bases and at J to 0 bases, leaving 7 bases not matched to a gene. Per germline, CDR1 SGDLS and CDR2 YYNGEE. The CDR3 has 19 amino acids.

V is TRBV7-2 and J is TRBJ1-2; 7 nucleotides match TRBD1. Trimming at V came to 6 bases and at J to 8 bases, leaving 9 bases not matched to a gene. The CDR3 is made up of 13 amino acids. CDR1 SGHTA and CDR2 FQGNSA come from the germline V gene. CDR3 sequence (DNA): TGTGCCAGCAGTTCAGACAGGGTAGGCGGCTACACCTTC. This sequence encodes CASSSDRVGGYTF.

This rearrangement joins TRBV7-2 to TRBJ1-6; D gene uncertain. The length of the CDR3 is 15 residues. Between the trimmed V and J ends, which lost 5 bases and 10 bases, there was a span of 18 bases. The germline V gene encodes CDR1 SGHTA and CDR2 FQGNSA. The CDR3 here is CASSAQESLRSPLHF. CDR3 DNA: TGTGCCAGCAGCGCTCAGGAAAGCCTTAGGTCACCCCTCCACTTT. Based on the CDR3 plus reference TRBV7-2 and TRBJ1-6, the full variable domain is GAGVSQSPSNKVTEKGKDVELRCDPISGHTALYWYRQSLGQGLEFLIYFQGNSAPDKSGLPSDRFSAERTGGSVSTLTIQRTQQEDSAVYLCASSAQESLRSPLHFGNGTRLTVT.

The V and J genes are TRBV5-1 and TRBJ2-1; 7 bases line up with TRBD2. CDR1 is SGHRS and CDR2 is YFSETQ in the germline V gene. The CDR3 consists of 15 residues. V gave up 2 bases and J gave up 5 bases; unmatched junction bases: 7. The CDR3 region is CASSLGGGNDNEQFF. The CDR3 DNA reads as TGCGCCAGCAGCTTAGGCGGGGGAAATGACAATGAGCAGTTCTTC.

This clone appeared once. The rearrangement links TRBV12-5 to TRBJ1-2; D might be TRBD1 (6 bases). Germline V gene sequence: CDR1 LGHNT, CDR2 FRNRAP. This CDR3 is built from 14 residues. Deletions cut 4 bases from V and 7 bases from J, with 16 bases between. This CDR3 reads CASGSTTGRSGYTF. For the CDR3, the DNA is TGTGCTAGTGGTTCCACGACAGGAAGGAGTGGCTACACCTTC.

The J gene is TRBJ2-7, the V gene TRBV5-4; D not resolved. From germline, CDR1 is SGHNT and CDR2 YYREEE (reference sequence). The CDR3 runs to 13 residues. V was trimmed by 2 bases and J by 0 bases, leaving 6 bases between them. CDR3 nucleotide sequence: TGTGCCAGCAGCTTACCGAGCTCCTACGAGCAGTACTTC. Translation gives CASSLPSSYEQYF.

The chain recombines TRBV5-8 with TRBJ2-2, with TRBD1 matching 7 bases. The CDR3 length is 13 residues. Germline CDR1 SGHTS, CDR2 YDEGEE. The J segment lost 4 bases and the V segment lost 3 bases, leaving 0 bases of the junction unmatched. CDR3 amino acids: CASSYRGTGELFF. The CDR3 bases are TGTGCCAGCAGCTACAGGGGCACCGGGGAGCTGTTTTTT.

This chain connects TRBV11-2 to TRBJ1-2, with 8 bases lining up with TRBD1. Trimming at V came to 1 base and at J to 8 bases, leaving 3 bases not matched to a gene. The germline V gene has CDR1 SGHAT and CDR2 FQNNGV. The CDR3 is 13 amino acids. CDR3 DNA: TGTGCCAGCAGCTTAGCCGGACAGGGAGGCTACACCTTC. Protein sequence: CASSLAGQGGYTF.

The chain links TRBV7-2 to TRBJ1-3, with 8 positions matching TRBD1. Germline V gene sequence: CDR1 SGHTA, CDR2 FQGNSA. The CDR3 consists of 15 residues. Trimming at V came to 5 bases and at J to 4 bases, leaving 7 bases not matched to a gene. CDR3 residues: CASSPPGGRGNTIYF. The CDR3 DNA reads as TGTGCCAGCAGCCCACCAGGGGGCAGGGGAAACACCATATATTTT.

The chain uses TRBV6-5 and TRBJ2-7; 8 bases fit TRBD2. Trimming removed 6 bases from V and 3 bases from J; junction bases left unmatched: 4. The CDR3 is 13 amino acids. Germline V gives CDR1 MNHEY, CDR2 SVGAGI. CDR3 in DNA: TGTGCCAGCAGAGGCGGGGGGTTCTACGAGCAGTACTTC. As protein: CASRGGGFYEQYF.